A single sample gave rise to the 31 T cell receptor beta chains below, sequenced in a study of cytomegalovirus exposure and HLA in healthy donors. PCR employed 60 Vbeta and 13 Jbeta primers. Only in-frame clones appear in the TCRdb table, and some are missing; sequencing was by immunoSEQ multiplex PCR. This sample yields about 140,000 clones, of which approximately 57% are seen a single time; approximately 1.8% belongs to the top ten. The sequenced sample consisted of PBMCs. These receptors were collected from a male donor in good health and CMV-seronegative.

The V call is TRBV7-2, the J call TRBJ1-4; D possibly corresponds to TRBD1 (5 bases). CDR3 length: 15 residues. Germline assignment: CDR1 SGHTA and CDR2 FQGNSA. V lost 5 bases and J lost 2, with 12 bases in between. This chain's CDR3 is CASSGGGFTNEKLFF. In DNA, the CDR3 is TGTGCCAGCAGCGGCGGGGGATTCACTAATGAAAAACTGTTTTTT.

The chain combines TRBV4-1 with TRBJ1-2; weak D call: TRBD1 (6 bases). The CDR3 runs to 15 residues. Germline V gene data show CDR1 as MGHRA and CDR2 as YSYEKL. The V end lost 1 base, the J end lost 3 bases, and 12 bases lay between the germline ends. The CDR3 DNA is TGCGCCAGCAGCCAAGGTGTGGCAGGGGACTATGGCTACACCTTC. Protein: CASSQGVAGDYGYTF.

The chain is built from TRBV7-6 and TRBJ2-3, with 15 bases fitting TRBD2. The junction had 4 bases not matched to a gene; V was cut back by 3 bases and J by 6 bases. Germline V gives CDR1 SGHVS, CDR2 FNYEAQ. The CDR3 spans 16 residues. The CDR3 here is CASSLGLAGGWDTQYF. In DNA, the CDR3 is TGTGCCAGCAGCTTGGGACTAGCGGGGGGTTGGGATACGCAGTATTTT.

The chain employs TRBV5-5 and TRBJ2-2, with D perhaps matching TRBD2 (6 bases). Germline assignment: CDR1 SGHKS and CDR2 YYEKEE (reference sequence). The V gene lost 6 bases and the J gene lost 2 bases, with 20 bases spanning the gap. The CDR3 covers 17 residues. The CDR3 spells CASIQRLDPINTGELFF. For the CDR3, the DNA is TGTGCCAGCATCCAAAGACTAGACCCCATCAACACCGGGGAGCTGTTTTTT.

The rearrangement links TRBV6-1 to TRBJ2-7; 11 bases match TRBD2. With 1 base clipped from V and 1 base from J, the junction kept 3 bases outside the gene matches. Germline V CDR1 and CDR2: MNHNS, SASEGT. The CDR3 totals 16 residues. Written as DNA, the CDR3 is TGTGCCAGCAGTGAAGGGGGACTAGCGGAGTCCTACGAGCAGTACTTC. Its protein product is CASSEGGLAESYEQYF.

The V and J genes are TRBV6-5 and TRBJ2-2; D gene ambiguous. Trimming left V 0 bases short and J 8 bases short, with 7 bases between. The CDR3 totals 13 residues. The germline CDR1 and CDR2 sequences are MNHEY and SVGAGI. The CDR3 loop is CASSYSEQGELFF. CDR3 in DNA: TGTGCCAGCAGTTACTCGGAGCAAGGGGAGCTGTTTTTT.

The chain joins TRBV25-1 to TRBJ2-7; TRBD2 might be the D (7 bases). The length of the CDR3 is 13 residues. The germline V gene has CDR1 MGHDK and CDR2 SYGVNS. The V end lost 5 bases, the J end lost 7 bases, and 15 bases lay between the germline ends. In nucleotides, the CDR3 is TGTGCCAGCAGTCCCCACGGGGGGCTGGAGCAGTACTTC. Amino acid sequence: CASSPHGGLEQYF.

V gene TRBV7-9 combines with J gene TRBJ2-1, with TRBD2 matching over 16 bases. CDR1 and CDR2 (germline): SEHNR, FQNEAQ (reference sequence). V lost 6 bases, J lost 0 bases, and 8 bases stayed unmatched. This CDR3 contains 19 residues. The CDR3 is CASRGTSGGVKSSYNEQFF. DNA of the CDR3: TGTGCCAGCAGGGGGACTAGCGGGGGGGTGAAAAGCTCCTACAATGAGCAGTTCTTC.

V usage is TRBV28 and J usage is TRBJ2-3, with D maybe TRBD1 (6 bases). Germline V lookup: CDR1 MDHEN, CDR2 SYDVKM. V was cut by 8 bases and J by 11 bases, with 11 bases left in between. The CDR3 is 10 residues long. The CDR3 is CASFGGGQYF. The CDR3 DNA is TGTGCCAGCTTTGGGGGCGGGCAGTATTTT.

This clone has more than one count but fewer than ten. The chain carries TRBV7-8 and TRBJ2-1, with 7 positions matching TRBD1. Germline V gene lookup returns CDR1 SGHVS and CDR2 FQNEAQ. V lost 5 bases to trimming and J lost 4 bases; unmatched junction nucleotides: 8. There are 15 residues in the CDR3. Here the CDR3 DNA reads TGTGCCAGCAGCCCCGGGACAGCCGCATACAATGAGCAGTTCTTC. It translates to CASSPGTAAYNEQFF.

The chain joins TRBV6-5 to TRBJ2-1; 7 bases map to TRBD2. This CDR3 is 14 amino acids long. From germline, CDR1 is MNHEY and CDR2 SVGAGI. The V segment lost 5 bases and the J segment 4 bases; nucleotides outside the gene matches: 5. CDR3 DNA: TGTGCCAGCAGTCTTACTAGCGAGTACAATGAGCAGTTCTTC. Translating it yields CASSLTSEYNEQFF.

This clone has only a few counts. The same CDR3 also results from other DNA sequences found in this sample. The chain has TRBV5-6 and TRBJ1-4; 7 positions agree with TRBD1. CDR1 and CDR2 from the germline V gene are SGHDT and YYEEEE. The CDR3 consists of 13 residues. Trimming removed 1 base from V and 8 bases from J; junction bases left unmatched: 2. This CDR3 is CASSLQGGEKLFF. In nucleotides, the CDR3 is TGTGCCAGCAGCTTGCAGGGGGGCGAAAAACTGTTTTTT.

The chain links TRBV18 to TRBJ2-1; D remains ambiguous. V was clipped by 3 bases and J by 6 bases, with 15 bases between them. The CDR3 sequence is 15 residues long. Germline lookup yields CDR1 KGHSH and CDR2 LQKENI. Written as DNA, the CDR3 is TGTGCCAGCTCACCCTCTTTCGCCACGGGCAATGAGCAGTTCTTC. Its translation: CASSPSFATGNEQFF.

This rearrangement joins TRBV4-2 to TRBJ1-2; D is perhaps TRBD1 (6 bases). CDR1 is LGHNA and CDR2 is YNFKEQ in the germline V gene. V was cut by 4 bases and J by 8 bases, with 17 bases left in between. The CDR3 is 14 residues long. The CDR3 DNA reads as TGTGCCAGCAGCCCTGATGCGGGGGCGGAAGGCTACACCTTC. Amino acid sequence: CASSPDAGAEGYTF.

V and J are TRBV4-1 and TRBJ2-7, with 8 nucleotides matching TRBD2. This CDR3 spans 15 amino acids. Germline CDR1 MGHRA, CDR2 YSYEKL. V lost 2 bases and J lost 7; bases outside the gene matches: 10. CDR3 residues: CASSQNAGGGQEQYF. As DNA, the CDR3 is TGCGCCAGCAGCCAAAACGCCGGGGGGGGCCAAGAGCAGTACTTC.

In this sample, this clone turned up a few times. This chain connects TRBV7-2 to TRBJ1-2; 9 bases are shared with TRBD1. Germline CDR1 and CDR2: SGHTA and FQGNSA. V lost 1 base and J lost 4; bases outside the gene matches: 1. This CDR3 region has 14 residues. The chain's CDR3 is CASSLETGGYGYTF. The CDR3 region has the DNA TGTGCCAGCAGCTTAGAGACAGGGGGCTATGGCTACACCTTC.

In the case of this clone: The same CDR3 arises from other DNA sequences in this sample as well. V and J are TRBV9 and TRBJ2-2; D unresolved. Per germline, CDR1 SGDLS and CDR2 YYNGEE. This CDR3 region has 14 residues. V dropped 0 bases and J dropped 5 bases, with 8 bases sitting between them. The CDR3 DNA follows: TGTGCCAGCAGCGTAGTACAATCTACCGGGGAGCTGTTTTTT. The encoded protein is CASSVVQSTGELFF. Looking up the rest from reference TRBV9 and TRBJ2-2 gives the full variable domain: DSGVTQTPKHLITATGQRVTLRCSPRSGDLSVYWYQQSLDQGLQFLIQYYNGEERAKGNILERFSAQQFPDLHSELNLSSLELGDSALYFCASSVVQSTGELFFGEGSRLTVL.

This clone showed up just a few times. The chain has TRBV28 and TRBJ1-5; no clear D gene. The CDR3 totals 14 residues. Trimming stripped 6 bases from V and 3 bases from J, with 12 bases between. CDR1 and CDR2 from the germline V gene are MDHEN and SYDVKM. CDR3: CASSVGDNNQPQHF. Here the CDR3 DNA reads TGTGCCAGCAGCGTCGGCGACAACAATCAGCCCCAGCATTTT.

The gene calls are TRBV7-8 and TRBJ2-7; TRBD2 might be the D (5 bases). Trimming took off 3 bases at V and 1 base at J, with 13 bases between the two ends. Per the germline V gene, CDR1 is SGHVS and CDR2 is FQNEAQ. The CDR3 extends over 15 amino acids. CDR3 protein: CASSFALGRSYEQYF. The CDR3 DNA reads TGTGCCAGCAGCTTTGCGTTAGGGAGATCCTACGAGCAGTACTTC. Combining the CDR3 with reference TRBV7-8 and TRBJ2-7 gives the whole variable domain GAGVSQSPRYKVAKRGQDVALRCDPISGHVSLFWYQQALGQGPEFLTYFQNEAQLDKSGLPSDRFFAERPEGSVSTLKIQRTQQEDSAVYLCASSFALGRSYEQYFGPGTRLTVT.

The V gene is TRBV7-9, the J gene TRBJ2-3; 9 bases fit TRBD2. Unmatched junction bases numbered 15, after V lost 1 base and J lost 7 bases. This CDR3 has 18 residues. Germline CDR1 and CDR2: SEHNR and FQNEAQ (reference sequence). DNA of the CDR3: TGTGCCAGCAGCTTAGGGTTAGCGGGGGTCCTCGCACTCCATACGCAGTATTTT. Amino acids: CASSLGLAGVLALHTQYF. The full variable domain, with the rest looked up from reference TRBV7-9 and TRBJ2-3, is DTGVSQNPRHKITKRGQNVTFRCDPISEHNRLYWYRQTLGQGPEFLTYFQNEAQLEKSRLLSDRFSAERPKGSFSTLEIQRTEQGDSAMYLCASSLGLAGVLALHTQYFGPGTRLTVL.

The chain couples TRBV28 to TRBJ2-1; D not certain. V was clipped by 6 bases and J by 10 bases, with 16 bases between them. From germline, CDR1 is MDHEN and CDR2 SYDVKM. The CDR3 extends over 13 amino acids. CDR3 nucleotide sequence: TGTGCCAGCAGCCCTGACTTTAACTGGGAGCAGTTCTTC. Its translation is CASSPDFNWEQFF.

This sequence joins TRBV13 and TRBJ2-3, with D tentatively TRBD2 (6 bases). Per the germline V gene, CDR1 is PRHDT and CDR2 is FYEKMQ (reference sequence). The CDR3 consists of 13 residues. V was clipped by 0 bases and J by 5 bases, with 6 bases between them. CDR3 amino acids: CASSLGSGDTQYF. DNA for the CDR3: TGTGCCAGCAGCTTAGGTAGCGGAGATACGCAGTATTTT.

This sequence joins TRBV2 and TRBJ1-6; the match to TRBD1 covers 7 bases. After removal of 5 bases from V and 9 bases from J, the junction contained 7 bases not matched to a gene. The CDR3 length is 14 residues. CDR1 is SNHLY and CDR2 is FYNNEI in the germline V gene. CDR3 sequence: CASSPDRAGSPLHF. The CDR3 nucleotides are TGTGCCAGCAGTCCTGACAGGGCGGGTTCACCCCTCCACTTT.

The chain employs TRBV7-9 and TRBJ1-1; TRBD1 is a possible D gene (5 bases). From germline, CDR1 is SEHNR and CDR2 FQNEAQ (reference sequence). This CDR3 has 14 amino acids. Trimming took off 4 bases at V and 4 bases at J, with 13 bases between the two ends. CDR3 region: CASSSTQGVTEAFF. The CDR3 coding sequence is TGTGCCAGCAGCTCTACTCAAGGGGTCACTGAAGCTTTCTTT.

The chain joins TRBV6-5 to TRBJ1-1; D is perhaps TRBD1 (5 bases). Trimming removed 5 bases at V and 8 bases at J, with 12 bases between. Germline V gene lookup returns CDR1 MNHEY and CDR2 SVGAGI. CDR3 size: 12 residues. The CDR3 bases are TGTGCCAGCAGTGAAGGGGCGTTCGAAGCTTTCTTT. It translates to CASSEGAFEAFF.

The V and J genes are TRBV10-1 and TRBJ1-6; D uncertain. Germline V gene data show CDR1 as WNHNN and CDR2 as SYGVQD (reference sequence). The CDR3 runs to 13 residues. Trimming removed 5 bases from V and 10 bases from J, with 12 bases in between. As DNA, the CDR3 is TGCGCCAGCAGTCCAACGGGGAGGTCACCCCTCCACTTT. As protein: CASSPTGRSPLHF.

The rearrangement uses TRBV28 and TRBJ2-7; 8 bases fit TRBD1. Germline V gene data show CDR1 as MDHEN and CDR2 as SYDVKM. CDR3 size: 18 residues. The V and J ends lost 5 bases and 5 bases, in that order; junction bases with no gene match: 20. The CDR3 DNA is TGTGCCAGCAGTACTTATAGGAGCCAAGGGACAGGAATGGACGAGCAGTACTTC. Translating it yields CASSTYRSQGTGMDEQYF.

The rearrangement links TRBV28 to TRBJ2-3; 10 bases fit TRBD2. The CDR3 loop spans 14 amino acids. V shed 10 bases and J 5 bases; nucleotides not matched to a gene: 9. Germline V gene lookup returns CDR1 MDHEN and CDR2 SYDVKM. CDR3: CATLKAGGLDTQYF. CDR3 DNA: TGTGCCACCTTAAAAGCGGGGGGGCTAGATACGCAGTATTTT.

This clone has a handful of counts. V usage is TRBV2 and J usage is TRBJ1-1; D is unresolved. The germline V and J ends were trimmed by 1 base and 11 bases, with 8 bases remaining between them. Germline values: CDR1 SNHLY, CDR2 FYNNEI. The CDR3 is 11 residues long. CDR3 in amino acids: CASSEGPLAFF. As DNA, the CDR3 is TGTGCCAGCAGTGAAGGGCCCCTGGCTTTCTTT. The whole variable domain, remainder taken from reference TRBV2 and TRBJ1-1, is EPEVTQTPSHQVTQMGQEVILRCVPISNHLYFYWYRQILGQKVEFLVSFYNNEISEKSEIFDDQFSVERPDGSNFTLKIRSTKLEDSAMYFCASSEGPLAFFGQGTRLTVV.

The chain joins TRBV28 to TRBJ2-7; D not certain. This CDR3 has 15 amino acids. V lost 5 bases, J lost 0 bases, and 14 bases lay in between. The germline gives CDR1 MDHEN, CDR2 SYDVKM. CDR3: CASSPSPGVSYEQYF. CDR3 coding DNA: TGTGCCAGCAGTCCCTCCCCCGGAGTCTCCTACGAGCAGTACTTC.

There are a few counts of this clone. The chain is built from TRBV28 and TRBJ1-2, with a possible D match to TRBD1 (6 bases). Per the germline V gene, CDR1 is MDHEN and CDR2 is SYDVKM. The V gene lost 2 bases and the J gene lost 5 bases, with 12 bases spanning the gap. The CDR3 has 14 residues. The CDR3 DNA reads TGTGCCAGCAGTTTAGGTCGTACAGGGTATGGCTACACCTTC. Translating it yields CASSLGRTGYGYTF.